This T cell receptor beta chain was captured in a study of sequential checkpoint blockade in melanoma. Treatment specified: randomized to nivolumab then ipilimumab (arm A) or the reverse (arm B). None of the patients previously received DNA-damaging chemotherapy. Data came from immunoSEQ multiplex PCR; TCRdb stores just in-frame clones and leaves some out. In the table there are about 21,000 clones, roughly 80% of which are singletons. Trimming removed 2 bases from V and 5 bases from J; junction bases left unmatched: 6. This CDR3 is built from 15 residues. CDR1 and CDR2 (germline): ENHRY, SYGVKD. The source of this sequence is a human donor with melanoma. The chain recombines TRBV10-3 with TRBJ2-7, with TRBD1 identical over 10 bases. The source was CD8+ T cells sorted from blood (inferred from file names), collected from a patient given nivolumab and ipilimumab in sequence. The CDR3 sequence is CAISELGTGEDEQYF. The CDR3 DNA is TGTGCCATCAGTGAGCTAGGGACAGGGGAAGACGAGCAGTACTTC.